A single sample gave rise to the 23 T cell receptor beta chains below, sequenced in a study of blood T cells in healthy people across ages. Alongside a J-beta primer mix, a sample-barcoded 5' primer served in a second PCR lasting roughly 7 to 11 cycles. TCRdb reprocessed the 5' RACE reads via MiXCR and lists one record per CDR3 protein. The sample holds approximately 760,000 distinct CDR3 sequences, roughly 25% seen once. The sample also formed part of further work on T cells of mothers and their children.

The sample taken for sequencing was blood. The receptors derive from a boy under 18 in good health.

The chain carries TRBV29-1 and TRBJ1-1, with D hard to call. CDR1 is SQVTM and CDR2 is ANQGSEA in the germline V gene. There are 11 residues in the CDR3. Trimming removed 4 bases at V and 10 bases at J, with 13 bases between. The CDR3 nucleotides are TGCAGCGTTGCTCGTGTTGAGGGAGCTTTCTTT. Translated, it gives CSVARVEGAFF.

The chain links TRBV28 to TRBJ2-1; no clear D gene. This CDR3 contains 13 residues. Germline-derived CDR1 and CDR2 are MDHEN and SYDVKM. V gave up 7 bases and J gave up 0 bases, with 7 bases separating them. Here the CDR3 DNA reads TGTGCCAGCAACAAACGCTCCTACAATGAGCAGTTCTTC. This codes for CASNKRSYNEQFF.

The gene calls are TRBV7-9 and TRBJ2-5; D is possibly TRBD2 (5 bases). Germline values: CDR1 SEHNR, CDR2 FQNEAQ (reference sequence). The V end lost 5 bases, the J end lost 1 base, and 23 bases lay between the germline ends. This CDR3 is built from 18 residues. CDR3 bases: TGTGCCAGCAGCCCGGCCGGGGTCTTGACGCCCTTCCAAGAGACCCAGTACTTC. This codes for CASSPAGVLTPFQETQYF.

This clonotype was observed a few times. This chain connects TRBV29-1 to TRBJ2-3, with TRBD1 as a possible D gene (6 bases). The germline CDR1 and CDR2 sequences are SQVTM and ANQGSEA. CDR3 size: 14 residues. The V end was cut by 6 bases, the J end by 4 bases, with 17 bases between. The DNA of the CDR3 is TGCAGCGTAGACCCCCAGGGGTTAGCAGATACGCAGTATTTT. Its translation is CSVDPQGLADTQYF.

A word on this clonotype: The germline gene is not matched at one end of the junction; a read error may be the cause. The chain combines TRBV7-2 with TRBJ2-5, with 12 bases identical to TRBD2. The assigned J gene may be wrong: the sequence end matches TRBJ2-1 better. The germline V gene has CDR1 SGHTA and CDR2 FQGNSA. There are 15 residues in the CDR3. The CDR3 coding sequence is TGTGCCAGCAGCCTAGCGGGGGGGCCGGTGGATGAGCAGTTCTTC. This codes for CASSLAGGPVDEQFF.

This rearrangement joins TRBV11-2 to TRBJ2-5; 9 nucleotides match TRBD2. The germline V gene encodes CDR1 SGHAT and CDR2 FQNNGV. The CDR3 runs 15 residues. Trimming took 5 bases from V and 3 from J; bases not matched to a gene: 7. The CDR3 protein is CASSMTVAGEETQYF. In nucleotides, the CDR3 is TGTGCCAGCAGCATGACAGTAGCGGGGGAAGAGACCCAGTACTTC.

This clonotype came up a few times. The chain has TRBV7-3 and TRBJ2-1; 8 bases agree with TRBD2. Germline V gene sequence: CDR1 SGHTA, CDR2 FQGTGA. CDR3 length: 15 amino acids. The J segment lost 5 bases and the V segment lost 2 bases, leaving 5 bases of the junction unmatched. The CDR3 region has the DNA TGTGCCAGCAGCTTACAGAGCGGGGGCAACAATGAGCAGTTCTTC. Protein sequence: CASSLQSGGNNEQFF.

V is TRBV20-1 and J is TRBJ2-4; 12 bases line up with TRBD2. Unmatched junction bases numbered 2, after V lost 4 bases and J lost 7 bases. The germline V gene has CDR1 DFQATT and CDR2 SNEGSKA (reference sequence). This CDR3 is built from 13 residues. The CDR3 DNA sequence: TGCAGTGCTACTAGCGGGAGGGAGAACATTCAGTACTTC. Amino acids: CSATSGRENIQYF.

This clonotype showed up many times. The V gene is TRBV11-3, the J gene TRBJ2-1; perhaps TRBD2 as D (6 bases). V was pared by 5 bases and J by 0 bases, with 11 bases between. Germline V gives CDR1 SGHNT, CDR2 YENEEA. The CDR3 is 15 residues long. DNA of the CDR3: TGTGCCAGCAGCCTCGATAGCGGCTCCTACAATGAGCAGTTCTTC. The encoded protein is CASSLDSGSYNEQFF.

This clonotype turned up a few times. The rearrangement links TRBV12-3 or TRBV12-4 to TRBJ2-7, with TRBD2 identical over 11 bases. The CDR3 length is 15 residues. V lost 2 bases, J lost 5 bases, and 5 bases stayed unmatched. CDR3 sequence: CASSLTTSGGDEQYF. As DNA, the CDR3 is TGTGCCAGCAGTTTAACTACTAGCGGGGGTGACGAGCAGTACTTC.

This clonotype was counted between two and nine times. The chain employs TRBV28 and TRBJ1-5, with unresolved D. The CDR3 is 13 residues long. V was clipped by 7 bases and J by 1 base, with 8 bases between them. CDR1 is MDHEN and CDR2 is SYDVKM in the germline V gene. The CDR3 DNA reads as TGTGCCAGCACCCCTCGGAGCAATCAGCCCCAGCATTTT. It specifies CASTPRSNQPQHF. Full variable domain (rest looked up from reference TRBV28 and TRBJ1-5): DVKVTQSSRYLVKRTGEKVFLECVQDMDHENMFWYRQDPGLGLRLIYFSYDVKMKEKGDIPEGYSVSREKKERFSLILESASTNQTSMYLCASTPRSNQPQHFGDGTRLSIL.

The rearrangement joins TRBV10-3 to TRBJ1-2; a weak D match, TRBD1 (6 bases). V was trimmed by 2 bases and J by 8 bases, leaving 21 bases between them. CDR3 length equals 16 residues. CDR1 is ENHRY and CDR2 is SYGVKD in the germline V gene. CDR3 sequence reads: CAISERADSPSWGYTF. The CDR3 nucleotides are TGTGCCATCAGTGAGAGAGCGGACAGCCCGTCTTGGGGCTACACCTTC.

The V call is TRBV9, the J call TRBJ2-3; no clear D gene. The length of the CDR3 is 15 residues. Trimming took off 0 bases at V and 4 bases at J, with 12 bases between the two ends. Looked up from germline, CDR1 is SGDLS and CDR2 is YYNGEE. The CDR3 loop reads CASSVALTAPDTQYF. CDR3 nucleotides: TGTGCCAGCAGCGTAGCGCTAACCGCACCAGATACGCAGTATTTT.

The chain carries TRBV5-1 and TRBJ2-7; 10 nucleotides match TRBD1. In germline, CDR1 is SGHRS, CDR2 YFSETQ. CDR3 length: 18 amino acids. V gave up 2 bases and J gave up 2 bases; unmatched junction bases: 13. CDR3 DNA: TGCGCCAGCAGCTTCAAGACAGGGGGCCTAGCGGGTGCCTACGAGCAGTACTTC. Translated: CASSFKTGGLAGAYEQYF.

Regarding this clonotype: The junction departs from germline at one end; a sequencing error may be responsible. The J gene is TRBJ2-5, the V gene TRBV4-3; weak D call: TRBD2 (6 bases). The CDR3 sequence is 10 residues long. CDR1 and CDR2 from the germline V gene are LGHNA and YSLEER. As DNA, the CDR3 is TGCGCCAGCAGCCAAGCATGGGGGGTCTTC. Amino acid sequence: CASSQAWGVF.

This clonotype has only a few counts. Relative to the germline gene, one junction end is altered; a read error may explain this. The chain recombines TRBV14 with TRBJ2-1; D ambiguous. This CDR3 has 13 residues. The germline gives CDR1 SGHDN, CDR2 FVKESK. The CDR3 DNA follows: TGTGCCAGTAGCCAACTTAGCTCGCCTGAGCAGTTCTTC. It specifies CASSQLSSPEQFF.

This chain connects TRBV12-3 or TRBV12-4 to TRBJ1-5; D possibly corresponds to TRBD1 (6 bases). Trimming removed 6 bases at V and 1 base at J, with 13 bases between. This CDR3 has 15 residues. DNA of the CDR3: TGTGCCAGCAGAAAGACAGGTTTCAGCAATCAGCCCCAGCATTTT. Translated: CASRKTGFSNQPQHF.

This clonotype was counted a few times. The rearrangement joins TRBV20-1 to TRBJ2-3, with no clear D. Looked up from germline, CDR1 is DFQATT and CDR2 is SNEGSKA (reference sequence). Trimming removed 2 bases from V and 2 bases from J, with 14 bases in between. There are 15 residues in the CDR3. The CDR3, as DNA: TGCAGTGCTAGACCTTTCGCGGCGTCCACAGATACGCAGTATTTT. It specifies CSARPFAASTDTQYF.

This clonotype was found a few times. The rearrangement joins TRBV7-2 to TRBJ2-6, with D perhaps assigned TRBD1 or TRBD2 (6 bases each). V shed 3 bases and J shed 0 bases, with 15 bases lying between them. The CDR3 sequence is 18 residues long. Germline CDR1 is SGHTA and CDR2 is FQGNSA. The CDR3 spells CASSFRGPGLSGANVLTF. CDR3 in DNA: TGTGCCAGCAGCTTCCGGGGGCCGGGCCTCTCTGGGGCCAACGTCCTGACTTTC. The whole variable domain, filled in from reference TRBV7-2 and TRBJ2-6, reads GAGVSQSPSNKVTEKGKDVELRCDPISGHTALYWYRQSLGQGLEFLIYFQGNSAPDKSGLPSDRFSAERTGGSVSTLTIQRTQQEDSAVYLCASSFRGPGLSGANVLTFGAGSRLTVL.

This clonotype was seen more than once but under ten times. This rearrangement joins TRBV10-3 to TRBJ2-1; 8 bases line up with TRBD1. Germline V lookup: CDR1 ENHRY, CDR2 SYGVKD. V lost 4 bases and J lost 4; bases outside the gene matches: 6. This CDR3 region has 15 residues. DNA for the CDR3: TGTGCCATCAGTGGAGGGCAGGGGGCTTACAATGAGCAGTTCTTC. Its protein product is CAISGGQGAYNEQFF.

The chain is built from TRBV7-9 and TRBJ2-5; 10 nucleotides align to TRBD2. Judging by the DNA end, TRBJ2-7 fits better; the J call may be wrong. This CDR3 contains 16 residues. CDR1 is SEHNR, CDR2 FQNEAQ, per germline (reference sequence). CDR3 coding DNA: TGTGCCAGCAGCGACACCGCACTAGCGGGGTACTACGAGCAGTACTTC. Its translation: CASSDTALAGYYEQYF.

The genes are TRBV24-1 and TRBJ2-7; no clear D gene. V was pared by 4 bases and J by 2 bases, with 8 bases between. The CDR3 has 13 residues. CDR1 is KGHDR, CDR2 SFDVKD, per germline. CDR3 nucleotides: TGTGCCACCAGTGACCCAAATACCTACGAGCAGTACTTC. It codes for CATSDPNTYEQYF.

With respect to this clonotype: One junction end disagrees with the germline gene, perhaps due to a read error. The rearrangement joins TRBV5-1 to TRBJ2-3; 11 bases align to TRBD2. This CDR3 comprises 15 residues. Germline V CDR1 and CDR2: SGHRS, YFSETQ. The CDR3 nucleotides read TGCGCCAGCAGCACCGCTGGGACTAGCGGTGACGAAGGGTACTTC. It translates to CASSTAGTSGDEGYF.